The 21 T cell receptor beta chains below come from one sample, sequenced in a study of blood T cell repertoires in COVID-19. The method was immunoSEQ multiplex PCR; TCRdb's version includes in-frame clones alone and lacks a portion of them. Found here are 210,000 or so clones, 80% to 90% of them singletons; the top ten hold 5.1%. Specimen: peripheral blood. These receptor sequences come from a woman between 65 and 79 years old with active or convalescent COVID-19.

The chain couples TRBV3-1 (or the pseudogene TRBV3-2) to TRBJ2-6, with TRBD2 matching 7 bases. Trimming removed 4 bases from V and 2 bases from J; junction bases left unmatched: 2. The CDR3 runs 15 residues. CDR1 and CDR2 from the germline V gene are LGHDT and YNNKEL (reference sequence). CDR3 in amino acids: CASSRGGAGANVLTF. The CDR3 DNA follows: TGTGCCAGCAGCCGTGGGGGGGCTGGGGCCAACGTCCTGACTTTC.

This clone has just a few counts. The V and J genes are TRBV6-1 and TRBJ2-7, with D perhaps matching TRBD1 (5 bases). Germline lookup yields CDR1 MNHNS and CDR2 SASEGT. V was cut by 3 bases and J by 4 bases, with 10 bases left in between. The CDR3 covers 13 residues. CDR3 DNA: TGTGCCAGCAGTGACGGACATTCGTACGAGCAGTACTTC. Its protein product is CASSDGHSYEQYF.

The chain combines TRBV27 with TRBJ2-7; D is perhaps TRBD1 (6 bases). Per germline, CDR1 MNHEY and CDR2 SMNVEV (reference sequence). V was pared by 7 bases and J by 6 bases, with 16 bases between. There are 13 residues in the CDR3. CDR3 protein: CASKQTGRGEQYF. The DNA for the CDR3 is TGTGCCAGCAAACAGACAGGCCGAGGCGAGCAGTACTTC.

This clone was detected only a few times. The CDR3 region has the DNA TGCGCCAGCAGTGATGGTAGCGGGAGTTCCTACGAGCAGTACTTC. Residues: CASSDGSGSSYEQYF. V and J are TRBV10-1 and TRBJ2-7; 9 bases line up with TRBD2. CDR1 and CDR2 from the germline V gene are WNHNN and SYGVQD (reference sequence). With 3 bases clipped from V and 1 base from J, the junction kept 4 bases outside the gene matches. CDR3 size: 15 residues.

The V gene is TRBV5-1, the J gene TRBJ1-2, with 8 bases identical to TRBD1. The CDR3 covers 16 residues. Looked up from germline, CDR1 is SGHRS and CDR2 is YFSETQ. With 0 bases clipped from V and 0 bases from J, the junction kept 4 bases outside the gene matches. The chain's CDR3 is CASSLVPTGANYGYTF. CDR3 sequence (DNA): TGCGCCAGCAGCTTGGTCCCGACAGGGGCTAACTATGGCTACACCTTC.

The chain joins TRBV6-5 to TRBJ1-2; TRBD1 aligns across 8 bases. The CDR3 has 15 amino acids. Germline-derived CDR1 and CDR2 are MNHEY and SVGAGI. The junction had 12 bases not matched to a gene; V was cut back by 10 bases and J by 2 bases. The CDR3 is CATYRTGYANYGYTF. The CDR3 nucleotides read TGTGCCACCTATAGGACAGGGTATGCAAACTATGGCTACACCTTC.

The V and J genes are TRBV18 and TRBJ1-5; no clear D. There are 13 residues in the CDR3. Trimming removed 6 bases from V and 2 bases from J, with 8 bases in between. Per the germline V gene, CDR1 is KGHSH and CDR2 is LQKENI. CDR3 in amino acids: CASSVSGNQPQHF. DNA for the CDR3: TGTGCCAGCTCGGTGTCGGGCAATCAGCCCCAGCATTTT.

The chain recombines TRBV6-5 with TRBJ2-3; D ambiguous. The CDR3 contains 15 residues. The V and J ends lost 6 bases and 4 bases respectively, with 17 bases between them. The V gene's germline CDR1 is MNHEY and CDR2 SVGAGI. The CDR3 nucleotides are TGTGCCAGCAGACCCTACCAGGCAGAAGCAGATACGCAGTATTTT. Residues: CASRPYQAEADTQYF.

This clone was observed a single time. V and J are TRBV2 and TRBJ2-7, with 7 bases lining up with TRBD2. V was pared by 8 bases and J by 3 bases, with 10 bases of the junction left unmatched. CDR1 and CDR2 (germline): SNHLY, FYNNEI. CDR3 length equals 14 residues. The DNA of the CDR3 is TGTGCCAGCTCACCTCAGGGACTACTCTACGAGCAGTACTTC. Its protein product is CASSPQGLLYEQYF.

The chain carries TRBV6-6 and TRBJ1-1; D unclear. Trimming pared 6 bases from V and 1 base from J, leaving 12 bases between. The CDR3 runs to 14 residues. From germline, CDR1 is MNHNY and CDR2 SVGAGI (reference sequence). CDR3 region: CASRVGDQNTEAFF. The CDR3 DNA is TGTGCCAGCAGGGTTGGAGACCAGAACACTGAAGCTTTCTTT.

The chain couples TRBV25-1 to TRBJ2-5, with D possibly being TRBD1 (6 bases). The CDR3 is 16 amino acids. Germline assignment: CDR1 MGHDK and CDR2 SYGVNS. Trimming took off 5 bases at V and 5 bases at J, with 21 bases between the two ends. This chain's CDR3 is CASSTSRLSQGETQYF. CDR3 DNA: TGTGCCAGCAGTACGAGTCGGTTATCCCAGGGGGAGACCCAGTACTTC.

This chain links TRBV7-2 with TRBJ2-3, with 9 bases identical to TRBD2. Germline assignment: CDR1 SGHTA and CDR2 FQGNSA. This CDR3 is built from 16 residues. The V and J ends lost 2 bases and 2 bases, in that order; junction bases with no gene match: 5. CDR3 residues: CASSLILAGYTDTQYF. For the CDR3, the DNA is TGTGCCAGCAGCTTAATACTAGCGGGCTACACAGATACGCAGTATTTT.

This clone appeared many times. The V call is TRBV3-1 (or the pseudogene TRBV3-2), the J call TRBJ2-1, with 11 bases matching TRBD2. The junction had 4 bases not matched to a gene; V was cut back by 6 bases and J by 3 bases. Germline loops: CDR1 LGHDT, CDR2 YNNKEL (reference sequence). CDR3 length: 15 residues. In DNA, the CDR3 is TGTGCCAGCAGAGGGACTAGCGGAGACTACAATGAGCAGTTCTTC. It is translated as CASRGTSGDYNEQFF.

J is TRBJ2-7 and V is TRBV19; a weak D match, TRBD2 (5 bases). Trimming removed 1 base from V and 3 bases from J, with 13 bases in between. The CDR3 has 15 amino acids. Germline assignment: CDR1 LNHDA and CDR2 SQIVND (reference sequence). CDR3 protein: CASSIGSGLHYEQYF. The CDR3 DNA is TGTGCCAGTAGTATAGGGTCAGGACTCCACTACGAGCAGTACTTC.

This clone was picked up a small number of times. This chain uses TRBV5-1 with TRBJ2-1; 8 nucleotides line up with TRBD2. The CDR3 totals 16 residues. Germline V gene data show CDR1 as SGHRS and CDR2 as YFSETQ. The J segment lost 0 bases and the V segment lost 5 bases, leaving 7 bases of the junction unmatched. The CDR3 region has the DNA TGCGCCAGCAGGGCGGCGGGAGGTAGCTCCTACAATGAGCAGTTCTTC. Translating gives CASRAAGGSSYNEQFF. Drawing the rest from reference TRBV5-1 and TRBJ2-1, the complete variable domain is KAGVTQTPRYLIKTRGQQVTLSCSPISGHRSVSWYQQTPGQGLQFLFEYFSETQRNKGNFPGRFSGRQFSNSRSEMNVSTLELGDSALYLCASRAAGGSSYNEQFFGPGTRLTVL.

The chain uses TRBV5-1 and TRBJ1-5; 8 positions match TRBD1. Losses at the gene ends were 3 bases for V and 1 base for J; bases not matched to a gene: 6. CDR1 SGHRS and CDR2 YFSETQ come from the germline V gene. CDR3 length: 16 residues. CDR3 DNA sequence: TGCGCCAGCAGCTGGACCGGACAGGGAAGCAATCAGCCCCAGCATTTT. Translation gives CASSWTGQGSNQPQHF. Looking up the rest from reference TRBV5-1 and TRBJ1-5 gives the full variable domain: KAGVTQTPRYLIKTRGQQVTLSCSPISGHRSVSWYQQTPGQGLQFLFEYFSETQRNKGNFPGRFSGRQFSNSRSEMNVSTLELGDSALYLCASSWTGQGSNQPQHFGDGTRLSIL.

In DNA form, the CDR3 reads TGCGCCAGCAGCCAGCAGACTAGCGGCCAAGAGACCCAGTACTTC. Residues: CASSQQTSGQETQYF. The J gene is TRBJ2-5, the V gene TRBV5-1; 9 bases align to TRBD2. The CDR3 is 15 residues long. With 4 bases clipped from V and 1 base from J, the junction kept 5 bases outside the gene matches. Germline assignment: CDR1 SGHRS and CDR2 YFSETQ.

The genes are TRBV7-9 and TRBJ2-7, with 11 bases identical to TRBD2. Per the germline V gene, CDR1 is SEHNR and CDR2 is FQNEAQ (reference sequence). The CDR3 length is 15 residues. Trimming cost V 5 bases and J 5 bases; bases outside gene matches: 8. Written as DNA, the CDR3 is TGTGCCAGCAGCCTTAGAGGGACTAGCGGAAACGAGCAGTACTTC. This sequence encodes CASSLRGTSGNEQYF.

The chain uses TRBV6-5 and TRBJ2-4, with 7 bases aligning to TRBD2. This CDR3 contains 13 residues. Germline lookup yields CDR1 MNHEY and CDR2 SVGAGI. Unmatched junction bases numbered 10, after V lost 6 bases and J lost 11 bases. The CDR3 sequence is CASRTRDYDVQYF. The CDR3 nucleotides read TGTGCCAGCAGAACCCGGGACTATGATGTTCAGTACTTC.

J is TRBJ2-7 and V is TRBV5-1, with TRBD1 matching over 10 bases. Trimming removed 7 bases from V and 6 bases from J; junction bases left unmatched: 10. The germline V gene encodes CDR1 SGHRS and CDR2 YFSETQ. The CDR3 length is 14 residues. This CDR3 reads CASSQTGTGVEQYF. CDR3 DNA sequence: TGCGCCAGCTCCCAGACCGGGACAGGGGTCGAGCAGTACTTC. Based on the CDR3 plus reference TRBV5-1 and TRBJ2-7, the full variable domain is KAGVTQTPRYLIKTRGQQVTLSCSPISGHRSVSWYQQTPGQGLQFLFEYFSETQRNKGNFPGRFSGRQFSNSRSEMNVSTLELGDSALYLCASSQTGTGVEQYFGPGTRLTVT.

The chain combines TRBV15 with TRBJ2-1, with D perhaps matching TRBD2 (5 bases). Trimming stripped 1 base from V and 6 bases from J, with 7 bases between. This CDR3 contains 13 residues. The germline gives CDR1 LNHNV, CDR2 YYDKDF (reference sequence). For the CDR3, the DNA is TGTGCCACCAGCAGAGGACTAAGCAATGAGCAGTTCTTC. It encodes CATSRGLSNEQFF.